A single sample gave rise to the 21 T cell receptor beta chains below, sequenced in a study of T cells in women clearing cervical HPV infection (dated by TCRdb to the late 2010s). Library creation used the immunoSEQ multiplex PCR assay. TCRdb retrieved this table from immuneACCESS and kept in-frame rearrangements only. Not all clones are present; in checked studies, unresolved V genes account for under half, and no reason is known for the remainder. This sample's records show 20,000 to 25,000 clones. The top ten constitute approximately 6.3% of the sample. Sequenced material: blood buffy coat. All receptors derive from a woman between 18 and 70 years old with a cervical HPV16 infection that either progressed to CIN3+ or cleared (not recorded which).

As concerns this clone: From the germline J gene comes the end of the CDR3, since the read stops 3 residues before it. This chain uses TRBV28 with TRBJ2-1; 7 bases agree with TRBD1. Germline loops: CDR1 MDHEN, CDR2 SYDVKM. The CDR3 runs 16 residues. V trimming: 7 bases; J trimming: 0 bases; junction bases outside the gene matches: 9. The CDR3 is CASKKFAGGSYNEQFF. Incomplete CDR3 DNA: TGTGCCAGCAAAAAATTCGCAGGGGGCTCCTACAATGAG.

As for this clone: From the germline J gene comes the end of the CDR3, since the read stops 3 residues before it. This chain links TRBV5-5 with TRBJ1-1; no definite D call. Per the germline V gene, CDR1 is SGHKS and CDR2 is YYEKEE (reference sequence). The CDR3 consists of 12 residues. Trimming shortened V by 2 bases and J by 3 bases, and 5 bases separated the two germline ends. The sequenced part of the CDR3 DNA is TGTGCCAGCAGCTTTGGCTACACTGAA. Its protein is CASSFGYTE. In full, the CDR3 is CASSFGYTEAFF.

Note on this clone: The read ends 3 residues before the CDR3 terminus; that terminus is restored from the germline J gene. The V and J genes are TRBV10-3 and TRBJ2-7, with D possibly matching TRBD1 (6 bases). There are 14 residues in the CDR3. CDR1 is ENHRY and CDR2 is SYGVKD in the germline V gene. The ends were cut back, 10 bases at V and 2 bases at J, with 18 bases in the middle. The CDR3: CATGTQGSTYEQYF. CDR3 DNA (partial): TGTGCCACCGGCACACAGGGAAGTACCTACGAG.

With respect to this clone: The read ends 3 residues shy of where the CDR3 ends; the end is completed using the germline J gene. The chain links TRBV5-1 to TRBJ2-7, with 8 nucleotides matching TRBD1. Germline CDR1 reads SGHRS; CDR2 reads YFSETQ. CDR3 length: 15 amino acids. V lost 4 bases and J lost 1; bases outside the gene matches: 7. CDR3 in amino acids: CASSTPGTGSYEQYF. The DNA read from the CDR3 is TGCGCCAGCAGCACACCCGGGACAGGTTCCTACGAG.

In regard to this clone: The sequenced fragment ends 3 residues before the CDR3 boundary, so the rest is inferred from the germline J gene. The gene calls are TRBV24-1 and TRBJ1-2; TRBD1 matches 10 bases. The CDR3 is made up of 17 amino acids. Losses at the gene ends were 4 bases for V and 4 bases for J; bases not matched to a gene: 11. The germline CDR1 and CDR2 sequences are KGHDR and SFDVKD. The CDR3 spells CATSDTQGDRGSYGYTF. The CDR3 DNA, read in part, is TGTGCCACCAGTGACACTCAGGGGGACAGGGGATCCTATGGC.

Concerning this clone: The CDR3 goes on 3 residues after the read ends, and that part is filled in from the germline J gene. The J gene is TRBJ1-2, the V gene TRBV18; the D is unclear. Germline V CDR1 and CDR2: KGHSH, LQKENI. The CDR3 loop spans 14 amino acids. The part of the CDR3 DNA that was read is TGTGCCAGCTCACCAGGGTTAGACTCCTACGAC. It codes for CASSPGLDSYD. The entire CDR3 is CASSPGLDSYDYTF.

A remark on this clone: The read halts 3 residues ahead of the CDR3 end, with the missing end drawn from the germline J gene. V usage is TRBV18 and J usage is TRBJ2-3; 10 nucleotides agree with TRBD1. Per the germline V gene, CDR1 is KGHSH and CDR2 is LQKENI. Trimming took 3 bases from V and 7 from J; bases not matched to a gene: 10. CDR3 size: 16 residues. This CDR3 reads CASSPRQGAVENTQYF. The sequenced CDR3 bases are TGTGCCAGCTCACCGCGACAGGGGGCTGTGGAAAATACG.

A word on this clone: The observed sequence ends 3 residues before the CDR3 terminus, with the missing tail filled in from the germline J gene. The chain employs TRBV2 and TRBJ2-3; D may match TRBD1 or TRBD2 (6 bases each). The CDR3 covers 12 residues. The germline V gene encodes CDR1 SNHLY and CDR2 FYNNEI. The CDR3 region is CASRTGRETQYF. CDR3 DNA, as far as it was read: TGTGCCAGCAGGACAGGTCGGGAGACG.

In regard to this clone: The CDR3 extends 3 residues past the end of the read, so its final part is completed from the germline J gene. V is TRBV5-6 and J is TRBJ1-4; tentatively, D is TRBD1 (5 bases). Per germline, CDR1 SGHDT and CDR2 YYEEEE. The V end lost 2 bases, the J end lost 5 bases, and 10 bases lay between the germline ends. CDR3 length equals 14 residues. The CDR3 bases that were read are TGTGCCAGCAGCTTAGGGGTGGGGAATGAAAAA. Protein sequence: CASSLGVGNEK. The whole CDR3 region reads CASSLGVGNEKLFF.

The part of the CDR3 DNA that was read is TGCGCCAGCAGTGAGTCAGCGGGAGGGTATGAG. Its translation: CASSESAGGYE. Given in full, the CDR3 is CASSESAGGYEQFF. The chain carries TRBV10-1 and TRBJ2-1; 10 bases are a match to TRBD2. The read is 3 residues too short to cover the CDR3 end, so that end is filled in from the germline J gene. The germline V gene has CDR1 WNHNN and CDR2 SYGVQD (reference sequence). The CDR3 spans 14 residues. V shed 0 bases, J shed 8 bases, and the junction held 1 base outside the gene matches.

Remarks on this clone: The read ends 3 residues shy of where the CDR3 ends; the end is completed using the germline J gene. The chain combines TRBV20-1 with TRBJ1-2; a weak D match, TRBD1 (6 bases). The CDR3 covers 12 residues. V shed 2 bases and J shed 4 bases, with 8 bases lying between them. CDR1 is DFQATT and CDR2 is SNEGSKA in the germline V gene (reference sequence). The CDR3 here is CSARQGSYGYTF. Partial CDR3 DNA: TGCAGTGCTAGACAGGGGAGCTATGGC.

Notes on this clone: The read halts 3 residues ahead of the CDR3 end, with the missing end drawn from the germline J gene. This chain uses TRBV29-1 with TRBJ2-4; 12 bases align to TRBD2. In germline, CDR1 is SQVTM, CDR2 ANQGSEA. The CDR3 runs to 13 residues. The part of the CDR3 DNA that was read is TGCAGCGTACTAGCGGGAGGTGGGTGGGAT. Translated, it gives CSVLAGGGWD. The whole CDR3 reads CSVLAGGGWDQYF. The variable domain in full, with the rest retrieved from reference TRBV29-1 and TRBJ2-4, is SAVISQKPSRDICQRGTSLTIQCQVDSQVTMMFWYRQQPGQSLTLIATANQGSEATYESGFVIDKFPISRPNLTFSTLTVSNMSPEDSSIYLCSVLAGGGWDQYFGAGTRLSVL.

Concerning this clone itself: The CDR3 end is not reached by the read, which stops 3 residues before it; the germline J gene fills it in. This rearrangement joins TRBV23-1 to TRBJ1-4, with a tentative D call TRBD1 (6 bases). TRBV23-1 qualifies as an ORF whose function is uncertain. The CDR3 covers 18 residues. CDR3 region: CASSHPVGGPTQNSPLFF. The DNA read from the CDR3 is TGCGCCAGCAGTCATCCGGTGGGGGGGCCTACGCAAAATTCACCA.

The CDR3 bases that were read are TGTGCCAGCAGGTTGACGGGTCTCGGAAACGAG. As protein: CASRLTGLGNE. The full CDR3 reads CASRLTGLGNEQYF. V gene TRBV2 combines with J gene TRBJ2-7; D is ambiguous. From the germline J gene comes the end of the CDR3, since the read stops 3 residues before it. The germline gives CDR1 SNHLY, CDR2 FYNNEI. V was clipped by 6 bases and J by 5 bases, with 17 bases between them. This CDR3 has 14 residues.

Remarks on this clone: The CDR3 is cut off 3 residues early in the read; its end comes from the germline J gene. The J gene is TRBJ2-1, the V gene TRBV19, with a possible D match to TRBD2 (6 bases). Germline CDR1 and CDR2: LNHDA and SQIVND (reference sequence). This CDR3 region has 15 residues. The ends were cut back, 4 bases at V and 6 bases at J, with 16 bases in the middle. Incomplete CDR3 DNA: TGTGCCAGTAGTACGCGACTAGGACGGGGCAATGAG. Protein: CASSTRLGRGNE. The complete CDR3 protein is CASSTRLGRGNEQFF.

With regard to this clone: The read ends 3 residues before the CDR3 terminus; that terminus is restored from the germline J gene. V is TRBV7-9 and J is TRBJ1-1; 8 nucleotides line up with TRBD1. This CDR3 comprises 14 residues. The germline CDR1 and CDR2 sequences are SEHNR and FQNEAQ (reference sequence). V trimming: 5 bases; J trimming: 3 bases; junction bases outside the gene matches: 5. The CDR3 loop reads CASSIDRGYTEAFF. The CDR3 DNA, read in part, is TGTGCCAGCAGCATCGACAGGGGATACACTGAA. The entire variable domain, with the rest obtained from reference TRBV7-9 and TRBJ1-1, is as follows: DTGVSQNPRHKITKRGQNVTFRCDPISEHNRLYWYRQTLGQGPEFLTYFQNEAQLEKSRLLSDRFSAERPKGSFSTLEIQRTEQGDSAMYLCASSIDRGYTEAFFGQGTRLTVV.

Partial CDR3 DNA: TGTGCCAGCTCTGAGGGCACAGATACG. This gives the protein CASSEGTDT. The whole CDR3 reads CASSEGTDTQYF. The chain recombines TRBV7-3 with TRBJ2-3; D call uncertain. The read falls 3 residues short of the CDR3 end, and the missing part is taken from the germline J gene. The CDR3 runs 12 residues. V shed 8 bases and J shed 1 base, with 7 bases lying between them. CDR1 is SGHTA and CDR2 is FQGTGA in the germline V gene.

As regards this clone: Read coverage stops 3 residues before the CDR3 terminus; the germline J gene supplies the remainder. The rearrangement uses TRBV7-9 and TRBJ2-4, with D possibly matching TRBD2 (5 bases). Germline CDR1 reads SEHNR; CDR2 reads FQNEAQ (reference sequence). The CDR3 totals 13 residues. The CDR3 region is CASSLASGNGQYF. The part of the CDR3 DNA that was read is TGTGCCAGCAGCTTAGCCTCGGGGAATGGT.

With respect to this clone: The read comes to an end 3 residues before the CDR3 does, leaving the germline J gene to fill in the end. The V call is TRBV20-1, the J call TRBJ2-5, with D tentatively TRBD1 (5 bases). Trimming left V 2 bases short and J 5 bases short, with 12 bases between. Looked up from germline, CDR1 is DFQATT and CDR2 is SNEGSKA (reference sequence). The length of the CDR3 is 13 residues. The CDR3 is CSARSAGLETQYF. Incomplete CDR3 DNA: TGCAGTGCTAGATCTGCAGGGCTGGAGACC.

Remarks on this clone: Sequencing ends 3 residues short of the CDR3 end; the germline J gene provides the rest. V usage is TRBV14 and J usage is TRBJ2-5; maybe TRBD2 (6 bases). Germline V lookup: CDR1 SGHDN, CDR2 FVKESK. The CDR3 length is 14 residues. The CDR3 DNA, read in part, is TGTGCCAGCAGCCAGACCGGCGGGGTTACTACC. Translating gives CASSQTGGVTT. The entire CDR3 protein reads CASSQTGGVTTQYF.

As for this clone: The DNA ends 3 residues before the CDR3 does, and the rest of the CDR3 is filled in from the germline J gene. This chain uses TRBV28 with TRBJ2-7; 10 bases are a match to TRBD2. The trim removed 5 bases at V and 4 bases at J, leaving 5 bases unmatched. This CDR3 comprises 14 residues. CDR1 is MDHEN, CDR2 SYDVKM, per germline. Partial CDR3 DNA: TGTGCCAGCAGTGCTAGCGGGAGTAGGTACGAG. It yields the protein CASSASGSRYE. The entire CDR3 protein is CASSASGSRYEQYF.